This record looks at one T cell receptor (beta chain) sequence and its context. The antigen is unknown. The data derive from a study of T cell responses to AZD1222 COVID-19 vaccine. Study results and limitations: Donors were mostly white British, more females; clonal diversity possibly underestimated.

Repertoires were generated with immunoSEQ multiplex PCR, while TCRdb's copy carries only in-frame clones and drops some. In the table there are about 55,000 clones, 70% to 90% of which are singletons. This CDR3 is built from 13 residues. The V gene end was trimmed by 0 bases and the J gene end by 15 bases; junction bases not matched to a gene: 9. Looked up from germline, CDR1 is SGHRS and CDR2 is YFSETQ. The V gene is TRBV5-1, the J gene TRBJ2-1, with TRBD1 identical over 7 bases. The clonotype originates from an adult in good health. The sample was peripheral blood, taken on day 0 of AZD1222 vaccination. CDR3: CASSLGTGRDWFF. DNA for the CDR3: TGCGCCAGCAGCTTGGGGACAGGTCGGGATTGGTTCTTC.